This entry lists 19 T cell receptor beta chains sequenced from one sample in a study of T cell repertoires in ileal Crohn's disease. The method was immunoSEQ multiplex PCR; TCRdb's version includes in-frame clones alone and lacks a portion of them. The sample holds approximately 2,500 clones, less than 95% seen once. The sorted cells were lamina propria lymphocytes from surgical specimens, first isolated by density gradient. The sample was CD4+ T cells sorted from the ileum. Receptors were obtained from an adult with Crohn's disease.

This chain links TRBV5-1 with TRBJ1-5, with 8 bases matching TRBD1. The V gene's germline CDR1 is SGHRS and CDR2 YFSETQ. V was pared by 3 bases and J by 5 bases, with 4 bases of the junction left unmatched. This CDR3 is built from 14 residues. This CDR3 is CASSWTGTDQPQHF. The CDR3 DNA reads TGCGCCAGCAGCTGGACAGGGACGGATCAGCCCCAGCATTTT.

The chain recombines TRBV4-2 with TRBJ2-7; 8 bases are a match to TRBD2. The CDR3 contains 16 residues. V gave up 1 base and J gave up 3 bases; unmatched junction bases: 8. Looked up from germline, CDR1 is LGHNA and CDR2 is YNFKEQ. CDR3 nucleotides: TGTGCCAGCAGCCAAGTCGGCGGGGGGCCCGACTACGAGCAGTACTTC. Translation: CASSQVGGGPDYEQYF.

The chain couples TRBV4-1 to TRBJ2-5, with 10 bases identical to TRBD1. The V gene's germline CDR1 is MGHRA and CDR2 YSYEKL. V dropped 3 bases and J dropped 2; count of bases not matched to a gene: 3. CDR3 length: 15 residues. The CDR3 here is CASSHRDRGQETQYF. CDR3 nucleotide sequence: TGCGCCAGCAGCCACCGGGACAGGGGTCAAGAGACCCAGTACTTC.

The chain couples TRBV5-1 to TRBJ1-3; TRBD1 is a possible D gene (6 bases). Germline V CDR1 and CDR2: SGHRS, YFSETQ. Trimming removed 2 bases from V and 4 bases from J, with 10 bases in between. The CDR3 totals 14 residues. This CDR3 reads CASSLQGTGNTIYF. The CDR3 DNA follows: TGCGCCAGCAGCTTACAGGGCACCGGAAACACCATATATTTT.

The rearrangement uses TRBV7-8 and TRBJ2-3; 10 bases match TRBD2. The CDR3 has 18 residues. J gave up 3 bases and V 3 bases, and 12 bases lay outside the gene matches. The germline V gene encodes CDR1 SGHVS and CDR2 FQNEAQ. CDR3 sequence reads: CASSFGSGRTGITDTQYF. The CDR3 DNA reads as TGTGCCAGCAGCTTTGGTAGCGGGAGGACTGGAATAACAGATACGCAGTATTTT.

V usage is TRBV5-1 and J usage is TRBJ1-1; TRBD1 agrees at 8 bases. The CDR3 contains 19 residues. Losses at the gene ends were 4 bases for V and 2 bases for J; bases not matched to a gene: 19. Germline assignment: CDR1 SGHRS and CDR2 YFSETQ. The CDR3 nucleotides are TGCGCCAGCAGCCGGAAGACAGGGGCCGGGAGGCTGGACAACACTGAAGCTTTCTTT. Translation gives CASSRKTGAGRLDNTEAFF.

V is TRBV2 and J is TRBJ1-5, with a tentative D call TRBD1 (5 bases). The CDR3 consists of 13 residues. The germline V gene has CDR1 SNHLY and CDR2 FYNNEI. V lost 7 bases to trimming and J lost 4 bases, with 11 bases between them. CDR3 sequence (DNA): TGTGCCAGCACTCTGGGGCCTAATCAGCCCCAGCATTTT. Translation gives CASTLGPNQPQHF.

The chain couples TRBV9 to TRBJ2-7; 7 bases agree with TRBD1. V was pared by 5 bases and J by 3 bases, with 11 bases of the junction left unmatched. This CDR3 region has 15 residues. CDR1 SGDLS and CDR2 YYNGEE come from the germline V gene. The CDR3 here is CASSRQGSAFYEQYF. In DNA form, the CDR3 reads TGTGCCAGCAGTCGACAGGGATCGGCCTTCTACGAGCAGTACTTC.

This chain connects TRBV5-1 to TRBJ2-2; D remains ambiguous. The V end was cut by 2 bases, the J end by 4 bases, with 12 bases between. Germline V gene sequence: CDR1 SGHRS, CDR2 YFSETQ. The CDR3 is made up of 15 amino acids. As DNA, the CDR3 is TGCGCCAGCAGCTTAGATGTCAGTTCCACCGGGGAGCTGTTTTTT. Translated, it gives CASSLDVSSTGELFF.

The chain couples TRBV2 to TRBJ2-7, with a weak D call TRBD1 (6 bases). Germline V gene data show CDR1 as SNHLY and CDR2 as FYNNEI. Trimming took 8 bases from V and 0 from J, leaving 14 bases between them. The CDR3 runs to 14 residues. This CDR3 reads CASRNQGSSYEQYF. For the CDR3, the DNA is TGTGCCAGCCGTAACCAGGGGAGCTCCTACGAGCAGTACTTC.

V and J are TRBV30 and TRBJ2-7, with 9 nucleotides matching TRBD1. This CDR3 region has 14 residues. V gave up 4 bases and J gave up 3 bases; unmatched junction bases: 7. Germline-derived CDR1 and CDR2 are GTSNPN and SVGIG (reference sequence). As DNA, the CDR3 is TGTGCCTGGAATACCGGGACAGGGTACTACGAGCAGTACTTC. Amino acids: CAWNTGTGYYEQYF.

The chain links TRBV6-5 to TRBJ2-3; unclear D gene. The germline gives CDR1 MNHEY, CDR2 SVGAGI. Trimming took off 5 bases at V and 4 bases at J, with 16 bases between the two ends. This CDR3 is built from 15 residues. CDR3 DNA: TGTGCCAGCAGTCGTCCTAGTTATGGCGCAGATACGCAGTATTTT. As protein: CASSRPSYGADTQYF.

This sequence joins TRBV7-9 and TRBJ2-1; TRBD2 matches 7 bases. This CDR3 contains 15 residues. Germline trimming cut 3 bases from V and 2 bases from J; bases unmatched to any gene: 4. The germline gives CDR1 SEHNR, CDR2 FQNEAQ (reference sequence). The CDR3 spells CASSFSGTTYNEQFF. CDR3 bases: TGTGCCAGCAGCTTCAGCGGGACTACCTACAATGAGCAGTTCTTC.

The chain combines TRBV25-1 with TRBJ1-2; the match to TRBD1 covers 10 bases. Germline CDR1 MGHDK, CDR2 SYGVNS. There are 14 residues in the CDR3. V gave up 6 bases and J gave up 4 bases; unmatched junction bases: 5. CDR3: CASRGQGPTYGYTF. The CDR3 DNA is TGTGCCAGCAGGGGACAGGGGCCGACCTATGGCTACACCTTC.

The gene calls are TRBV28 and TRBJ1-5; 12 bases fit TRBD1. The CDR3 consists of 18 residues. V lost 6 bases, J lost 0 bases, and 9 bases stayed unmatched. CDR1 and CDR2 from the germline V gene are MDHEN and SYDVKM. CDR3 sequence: CASRGDRGLLYSNQPQHF. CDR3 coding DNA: TGTGCCAGCAGGGGGGACAGGGGGCTTCTTTATAGCAATCAGCCCCAGCATTTT.

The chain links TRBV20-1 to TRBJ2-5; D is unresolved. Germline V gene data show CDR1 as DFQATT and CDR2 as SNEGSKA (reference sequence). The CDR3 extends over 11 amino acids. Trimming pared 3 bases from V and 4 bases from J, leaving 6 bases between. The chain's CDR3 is CSASLRETQYF. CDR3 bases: TGCAGTGCTAGCCTACGAGAGACCCAGTACTTC.

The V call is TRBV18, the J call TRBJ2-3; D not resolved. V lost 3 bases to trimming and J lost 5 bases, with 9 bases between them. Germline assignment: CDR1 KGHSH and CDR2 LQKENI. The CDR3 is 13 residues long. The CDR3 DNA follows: TGTGCCAGCTCACCTGACTTCGGAGATACGCAGTATTTT. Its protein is CASSPDFGDTQYF.

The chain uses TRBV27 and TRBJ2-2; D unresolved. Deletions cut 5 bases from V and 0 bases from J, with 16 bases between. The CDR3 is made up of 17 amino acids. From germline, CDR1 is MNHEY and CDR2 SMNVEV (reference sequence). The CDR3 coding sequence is TGTGCCAGCAGTCTGTCACATGCCACCGCGAACACCGGGGAGCTGTTTTTT. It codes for CASSLSHATANTGELFF.

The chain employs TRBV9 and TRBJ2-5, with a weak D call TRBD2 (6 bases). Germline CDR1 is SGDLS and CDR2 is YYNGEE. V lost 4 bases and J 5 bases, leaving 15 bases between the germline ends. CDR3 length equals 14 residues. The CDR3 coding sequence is TGTGCCAGCAGCCCAAGACTAGTTGCCGAGACCCAGTACTTC. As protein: CASSPRLVAETQYF.